This TCR beta chain was sequenced for a study of OX40 agonist ivuxolimab in advanced cancers. The germline V gene has CDR1 MNHEY and CDR2 SVGAGI. This CDR3 is built from 14 residues. The table came from immunoSEQ multiplex PCR; TCRdb's copy has only in-frame clones and leaves some out. Of more than 30,000 clones in the sample, roughly nine tenths are singletons; the top ten hold roughly 2.3%. Regarding this clone: Mismatch with germline at one junction end may stem from a read error.

The material sequenced was CD4+ or CD8+ T cells sorted from blood, taken in a trial of the OX40 agonist ivuxolimab. This chain uses TRBV6-5 with TRBJ1-2, with a tentative D call TRBD1 (5 bases). This sequence originates from an adult with an advanced solid tumor such as melanoma, head and neck, liver or kidney cancer. The CDR3, as DNA: TGTGCCATCAGTAGGGACTCGAGAAACTATGGCTACACCTTC. It encodes CAISRDSRNYGYTF.